This TCR beta chain was identified during a study of blood T cell repertoires in COVID-19. The V segment lost 6 bases and the J segment 3 bases; nucleotides outside the gene matches: 4. Germline values: CDR1 MNHEY, CDR2 SVGAGI. This CDR3 spans 14 amino acids. This table comes from immunoSEQ multiplex PCR, and its TCRdb copy is limited to in-frame clones, with some not included. The profile shows 75,000 to 95,000 clones, over 70% of them singletons. The sequenced sample was peripheral blood. The sequence derives from a woman aged 40 to 50 with active or convalescent COVID-19. This chain connects TRBV6-5 to TRBJ1-5; TRBD1 matches 8 bases. As DNA, the CDR3 is TGTGCCAGCAGGCCGACAGGGGTCAATCAGCCCCAGCATTTT. Its protein is CASRPTGVNQPQHF.